Detailed here is one T cell receptor (beta chain). This clone was counted a few times. Its antigen remains unidentified. There are no base qualities to consult, and no much larger clone falls within one base. CDR1 and CDR2 are drawn from the germline V gene: SNHLY, FYNNEI. CDR3 length: 14 amino acids, cysteine to phenylalanine. Just the 42-base CDR3 DNA is kept, in frame starting at base 1. The germline V end is reduced by 10 bases and the J end by 5 bases; junction bases left unmatched: 10. The receptor library was made with the immunoSEQ multiplex PCR assay. TCRdb limited this immuneACCESS table to in-frame rearrangements with V and J called. A share of clones is missing; checked studies link under half to unresolved V genes, and the rest is unexplained. The sample contains over 100,000 clones, 90% of them found a single time. Approximately 4% of the sample lies in the top ten. This record belongs to a study of control samples from healthy donors and cancer patients (dated by TCRdb to about 2020).

The chain employs TRBV2 and TRBJ2-3; TRBD1 fits 9 bases in the junction. The sequencing sample was made of blood. This TCR was sampled from a human donor in good health. The donor label of this sample is uncertain. The nucleotide sequence reads TGTGCCACCCTAAGGGGACAGGGAGGAGATACGCAGTATTTT. It is translated as CATLRGQGGDTQYF. Joined to the reference TRBV2 and TRBJ2-3 proteins, this CDR3 gives the full variable domain: EPEVTQTPSHQVTQMGQEVILRCVPISNHLYFYWYRQILGQKVEFLVSFYNNEISEKSEIFDDQFSVERPDGSNFTLKIRSTKLEDSAMYFCATLRGQGGDTQYFGPGTRLTVL.